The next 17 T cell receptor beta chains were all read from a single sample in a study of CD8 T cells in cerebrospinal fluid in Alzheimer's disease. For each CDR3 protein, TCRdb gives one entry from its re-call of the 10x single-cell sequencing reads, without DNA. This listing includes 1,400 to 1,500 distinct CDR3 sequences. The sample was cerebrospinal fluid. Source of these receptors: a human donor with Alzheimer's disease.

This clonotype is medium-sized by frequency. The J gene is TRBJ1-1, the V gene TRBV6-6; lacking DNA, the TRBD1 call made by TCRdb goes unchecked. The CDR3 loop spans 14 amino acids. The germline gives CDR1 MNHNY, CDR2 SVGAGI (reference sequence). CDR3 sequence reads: CASSSQGRGTEAFF.

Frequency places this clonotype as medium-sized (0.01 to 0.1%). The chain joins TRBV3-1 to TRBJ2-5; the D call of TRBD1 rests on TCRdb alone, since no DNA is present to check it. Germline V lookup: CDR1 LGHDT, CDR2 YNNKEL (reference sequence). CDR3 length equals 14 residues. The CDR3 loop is CASSPPGAGETQYF.

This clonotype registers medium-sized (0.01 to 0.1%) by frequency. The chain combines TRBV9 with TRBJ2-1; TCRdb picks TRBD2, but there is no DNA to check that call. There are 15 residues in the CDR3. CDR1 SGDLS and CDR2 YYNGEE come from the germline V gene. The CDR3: CASSALAGDNNEQFF.

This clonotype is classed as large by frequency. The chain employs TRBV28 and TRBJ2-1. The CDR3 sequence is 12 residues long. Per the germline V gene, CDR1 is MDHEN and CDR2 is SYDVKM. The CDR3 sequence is CASSFLVSEQFF.

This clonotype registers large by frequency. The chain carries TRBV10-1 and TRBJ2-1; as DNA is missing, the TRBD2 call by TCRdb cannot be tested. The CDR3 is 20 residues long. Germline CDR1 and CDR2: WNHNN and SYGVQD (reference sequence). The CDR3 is CASSGFFDQSGRSSYNEQFF.

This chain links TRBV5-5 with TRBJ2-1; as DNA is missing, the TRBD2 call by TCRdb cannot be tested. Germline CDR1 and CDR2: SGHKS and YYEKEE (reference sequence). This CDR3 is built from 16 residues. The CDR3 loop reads CASSLAPSGSYNEQFF.

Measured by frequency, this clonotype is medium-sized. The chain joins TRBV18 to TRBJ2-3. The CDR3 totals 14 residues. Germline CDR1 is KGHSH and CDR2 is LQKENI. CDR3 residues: CASSPTGGPDTQYF.

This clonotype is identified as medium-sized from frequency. The CDR3 reads CAWAIDENYGYTF. This sequence joins TRBV30 and TRBJ1-2. This CDR3 comprises 13 residues. Germline assignment: CDR1 GTSNPN and CDR2 SVGIG (reference sequence). The full variable domain, rest sourced from reference TRBV30 and TRBJ1-2, is SQTIHQWPATLVQPVGSPLSLECTVEGTSNPNLYWYRQAAGRGLQLLFYSVGIGQISSEVPQNLSASRPQDRQFILSSKKLLLSDSGFYLCAWAIDENYGYTFGSGTRLTVV.

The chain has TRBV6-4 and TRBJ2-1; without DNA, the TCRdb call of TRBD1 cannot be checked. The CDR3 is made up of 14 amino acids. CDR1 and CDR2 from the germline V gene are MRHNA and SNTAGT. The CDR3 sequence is CASSPGGQGNEQFF.

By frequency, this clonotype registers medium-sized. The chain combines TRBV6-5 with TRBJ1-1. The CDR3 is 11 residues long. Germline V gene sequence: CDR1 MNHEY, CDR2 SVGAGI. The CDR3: CASRENTEAFF.

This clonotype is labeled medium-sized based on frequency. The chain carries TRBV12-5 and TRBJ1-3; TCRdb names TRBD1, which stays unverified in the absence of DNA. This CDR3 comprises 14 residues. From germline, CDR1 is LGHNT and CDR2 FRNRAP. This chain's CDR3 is CASGLVAGGNTIYF.

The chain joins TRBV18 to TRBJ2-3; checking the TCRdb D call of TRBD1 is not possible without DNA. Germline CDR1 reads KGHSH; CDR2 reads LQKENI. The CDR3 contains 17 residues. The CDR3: CASSPSWDLALTDTQYF.

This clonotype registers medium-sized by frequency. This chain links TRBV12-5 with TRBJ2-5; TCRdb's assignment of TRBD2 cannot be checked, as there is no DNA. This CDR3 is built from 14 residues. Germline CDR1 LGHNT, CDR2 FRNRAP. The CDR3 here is CASGPGLFQETQYF. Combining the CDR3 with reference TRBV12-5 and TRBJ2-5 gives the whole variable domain DARVTQTPRHKVTEMGQEVTMRCQPILGHNTVFWYRQTMMQGLELLAYFRNRAPLDDSGMPKDRFSAEMPDATLATLKIQPSEPRDSAVYFCASGPGLFQETQYFGPGTRLLVL.

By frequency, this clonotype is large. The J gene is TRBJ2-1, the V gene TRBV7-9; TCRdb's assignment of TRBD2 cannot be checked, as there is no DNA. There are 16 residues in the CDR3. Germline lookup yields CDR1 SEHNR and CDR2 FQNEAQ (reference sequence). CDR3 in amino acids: CASSLALAGTYNEQFF.

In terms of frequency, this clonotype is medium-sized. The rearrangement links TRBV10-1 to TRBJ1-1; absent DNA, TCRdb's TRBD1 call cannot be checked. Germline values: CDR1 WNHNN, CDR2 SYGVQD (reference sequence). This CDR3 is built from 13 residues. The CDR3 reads CASRRGRGTEAFF.

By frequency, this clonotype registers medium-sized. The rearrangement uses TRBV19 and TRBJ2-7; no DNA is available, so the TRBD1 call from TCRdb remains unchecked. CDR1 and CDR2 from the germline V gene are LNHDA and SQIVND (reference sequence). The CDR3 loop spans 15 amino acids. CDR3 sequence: CASSISGTVSHEQYF.

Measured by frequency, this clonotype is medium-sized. CDR3 in amino acids: CASSSLGQLTYEQYF. The rearrangement uses TRBV5-6 and TRBJ2-7; TCRdb outputs TRBD1, but without DNA this stays unchecked. The CDR3 is 15 amino acids. Looked up from germline, CDR1 is SGHDT and CDR2 is YYEEEE.